This TCR beta chain was sequenced for a study of early T cells in non-severe SARS-CoV-2 infection. The wider study: Bulk RNA isolated from unsorted whole blood underwent sequencing; chains were not paired. Study-wide results and caveats: VDJdb-based annotation leaned toward anti-spike CD8 responses and missed private and CD4 specificities.

The length of the CDR3 is 16 residues. CDR1 is MGHRA, CDR2 YSYEKL, per germline. Trimming removed 3 bases from V and 3 bases from J; junction bases left unmatched: 6. There are many counts of this clonotype. Its cognate antigen is unknown. Attachment of unique molecular identifiers to individual cDNA molecules was performed. TCRdb analysed the 5' RACE reads with MiXCR anew, one entry per CDR3 protein. The sample lists 45,000 to 65,000 distinct CDR3 sequences, less than 9.5% seen once, with 4% to 4.5% in the top ten. Material for sequencing was whole blood. The sequence came from an adult who was a healthcare worker with PCR-confirmed SARS-CoV-2 infection or an uninfected control (not recorded which). This chain links TRBV4-1 with TRBJ2-2, with 8 positions matching TRBD2. The CDR3 is CASSHPGGQDTGELFF. The CDR3 DNA sequence: TGCGCCAGCAGCCATCCGGGGGGGCAGGACACCGGGGAGCTGTTTTTT.